A single sample is the source of the 4 T cell receptor beta chains below, sequenced in a study of blood T cell repertoires in COVID-19. Measured with immunoSEQ multiplex PCR; TCRdb has only the in-frame clones, and not every one. The table includes more than 300,000 clones, around 87% detected once. The sequenced sample consisted of PBMCs or T cells enriched from blood (not recorded which). These receptor sequences come from a man aged 35 to 55 in a cohort exposed to, infected with or recovered from COVID-19 (not recorded which).

The J gene is TRBJ1-5, the V gene TRBV7-8; D is undetermined. Trimming removed 2 bases at V and 4 bases at J, with 12 bases between. CDR1 is SGHVS, CDR2 FQNEAQ, per germline. The CDR3 consists of 15 residues. This CDR3 reads CASSLSSVANQPQHF. CDR3 DNA: TGTGCCAGCAGCTTAAGTTCCGTAGCGAATCAGCCCCAGCATTTT.

V gene TRBV5-4 combines with J gene TRBJ1-2; D is perhaps TRBD1 (6 bases). The CDR3 extends over 14 amino acids. Trimming took off 3 bases at V and 7 bases at J, with 16 bases between the two ends. Looked up from germline, CDR1 is SGHNT and CDR2 is YYREEE (reference sequence). As DNA, the CDR3 is TGTGCCAGCAGCTACCTCCAGGGGTCCCCTGGCTACACCTTC. Amino acids: CASSYLQGSPGYTF.

This chain joins TRBV5-4 and TRBJ2-1; D is unclear. There are 15 residues in the CDR3. V was trimmed by 4 bases and J by 4 bases, leaving 15 bases between them. Germline CDR1 is SGHNT and CDR2 is YYREEE (reference sequence). As DNA, the CDR3 is TGTGCCAGCAGCCTGGACGTAGGAGCATACAATGAGCAGTTCTTC. Its translation is CASSLDVGAYNEQFF.

The rearrangement uses TRBV5-1 and TRBJ1-1; D is undetermined. The CDR3 runs to 14 residues. V was cut by 0 bases and J by 4 bases, with 10 bases left in between. Per germline, CDR1 SGHRS and CDR2 YFSETQ. The CDR3 spells CASSLAASITEAFF. Here the CDR3 DNA reads TGCGCCAGCAGCTTGGCCGCCTCTATCACTGAAGCTTTCTTT.